The 19 T cell receptor beta chains reported below all come from one sample, sequenced in a study of blood T cell repertoires in COVID-19. Clones were sequenced by immunoSEQ multiplex PCR, and TCRdb holds only the in-frame ones, with some missing. In the table there are approximately 75,000 clones, approximately 80% of which are singletons. Sequencing was carried out using peripheral blood. The receptor source for this set is a man aged 50 to 59 with COVID-19, enrolled during active disease.

The V and J genes are TRBV2 and TRBJ2-3; 9 nucleotides agree with TRBD1. V was pared by 7 bases and J by 1 base, with 9 bases of the junction left unmatched. The CDR3 is made up of 16 amino acids. Germline-derived CDR1 and CDR2 are SNHLY and FYNNEI. CDR3 sequence (DNA): TGTGCCAGCACTCTGACAGGGGGGCTTGGCACAGATACGCAGTATTTT. It translates to CASTLTGGLGTDTQYF.

The genes are TRBV6-5 and TRBJ1-4, with a possible D match to TRBD1 (5 bases). Trimming shortened V by 6 bases and J by 7 bases, and 15 bases separated the two germline ends. Germline lookup yields CDR1 MNHEY and CDR2 SVGAGI. CDR3 size: 14 residues. Here the CDR3 DNA reads TGTGCCAGCAGCCAGGGCTTAGGAAGTGAAAAACTGTTTTTT. The encoded protein is CASSQGLGSEKLFF.

The V gene is TRBV24-1, the J gene TRBJ2-3; the D gene is possibly TRBD2 (6 bases). CDR1 is KGHDR, CDR2 SFDVKD, per germline. The V gene lost 8 bases and the J gene lost 11 bases, with 13 bases spanning the gap. The CDR3 length is 11 residues. The CDR3 bases are TGTGCCACCACCCAAAGTAGCGGGCAGTATTTT. It yields the protein CATTQSSGQYF.

As for this clone: The sample has other DNA sequences that encode this CDR3 too. The chain combines TRBV5-1 with TRBJ2-1, with a weak D call TRBD2 (5 bases). The CDR3 has 13 amino acids. The ends were cut back, 0 bases at V and 6 bases at J, with 7 bases in the middle. Germline CDR1 is SGHRS and CDR2 is YFSETQ. The CDR3 sequence is CASSLAGGNEQFF. CDR3 nucleotide sequence: TGCGCCAGCAGCTTGGCCGGAGGCAATGAGCAGTTCTTC.

V usage is TRBV28 and J usage is TRBJ2-5; D gene unclear. Trimming removed 3 bases from V and 1 base from J, with 12 bases in between. The CDR3 sequence is 15 residues long. Germline V lookup: CDR1 MDHEN, CDR2 SYDVKM. CDR3 loop: CASSFEFRSQETQYF. CDR3 nucleotide sequence: TGTGCCAGCAGTTTCGAGTTTAGGAGCCAAGAGACCCAGTACTTC.

The V gene is TRBV7-3, the J gene TRBJ2-3, with a weak D call TRBD2 (6 bases). In germline, CDR1 is SGHTA, CDR2 FQGTGA. The CDR3 has 15 residues. The germline V and J ends were trimmed by 5 bases and 1 base, with 13 bases remaining between them. The CDR3 is CASSPSGFGTDTQYF. CDR3 in DNA: TGTGCCAGCAGCCCCAGCGGGTTTGGCACAGATACGCAGTATTTT.

The rearrangement links TRBV30 to TRBJ2-1; TRBD1 might be the D (5 bases). Germline CDR1 is GTSNPN and CDR2 is SVGIG (reference sequence). The CDR3 has 15 amino acids. Trimming took off 0 bases at V and 0 bases at J, with 9 bases between the two ends. This CDR3 is CAWSVGVSSYNEQFF. The CDR3, as DNA: TGTGCCTGGAGTGTAGGGGTATCCTCCTACAATGAGCAGTTCTTC.

The chain uses TRBV11-2 and TRBJ2-5; TRBD1 agrees at 9 bases. Germline CDR1 is SGHAT and CDR2 is FQNNGV. This CDR3 comprises 15 residues. V was pared by 3 bases and J by 1 base, with 3 bases of the junction left unmatched. CDR3 DNA: TGTGCCAGCAGCTTTGGGACAGGGAGCCAAGAGACCCAGTACTTC. Translated, it gives CASSFGTGSQETQYF.

V gene TRBV29-1 combines with J gene TRBJ1-2; TRBD1 aligns across 8 bases. The CDR3 is 12 residues long. Unmatched junction bases numbered 3, after V lost 5 bases and J lost 4 bases. CDR1 and CDR2 from the germline V gene are SQVTM and ANQGSEA. The CDR3 region is CSVNRGSYGYTF. CDR3 bases: TGCAGCGTTAACAGGGGGAGCTATGGCTACACCTTC.

This chain connects TRBV27 to TRBJ2-7; maybe TRBD1 (5 bases). Germline V gene lookup returns CDR1 MNHEY and CDR2 SMNVEV (reference sequence). The CDR3 has 13 residues. V lost 5 bases to trimming and J lost 3 bases, with 11 bases between them. DNA of the CDR3: TGTGCCAGCAGTCCGACAGAGAGCTACGAGCAGTACTTC. Its translation: CASSPTESYEQYF.

DNA for the CDR3: TGTGCCACCAGTGATTTACAGAGCAATCAGCCCCAGCATTTT. This encodes CATSDLQSNQPQHF. This sequence joins TRBV24-1 and TRBJ1-5; no clear D gene. CDR3 length equals 14 residues. CDR1 and CDR2 from the germline V gene are KGHDR and SFDVKD. The V end was cut by 1 base, the J end by 1 base, with 4 bases between.

The J gene is TRBJ2-3, the V gene TRBV7-2; possible D gene TRBD2, 5 bases. Germline assignment: CDR1 SGHTA and CDR2 FQGNSA. Trimming shortened V by 10 bases and J by 4 bases, and 15 bases separated the two germline ends. CDR3 length equals 13 residues. The CDR3 DNA follows: TGTGCCACCGTTACTAGAGTGGCAGATACGCAGTATTTT. Its translation: CATVTRVADTQYF.

This clone was observed once. The rearrangement joins TRBV28 to TRBJ2-5; D might be TRBD1 (6 bases). CDR3 length equals 15 residues. Trimming cost V 1 base and J 2 bases, with 11 bases left between them. Germline loops: CDR1 MDHEN, CDR2 SYDVKM. CDR3 sequence (DNA): TGTGCCAGCAGTTTATCGGGACACTTTCAAGAGACCCAGTACTTC. Its protein is CASSLSGHFQETQYF.

This clone was counted between two and nine times. CDR3 loop: CASSEQGSYGYTF. As DNA, the CDR3 is TGCGCCAGCAGCGAACAGGGTTCCTATGGCTACACCTTC. The J gene is TRBJ1-2, the V gene TRBV5-1; the D gene is possibly TRBD1 (6 bases). Trimming removed 4 bases from V and 4 bases from J, with 11 bases in between. CDR1 SGHRS and CDR2 YFSETQ come from the germline V gene. The CDR3 is made up of 13 amino acids.

This chain links TRBV2 with TRBJ1-5; the match to TRBD1 covers 12 bases. The J segment lost 7 bases and the V segment lost 4 bases, leaving 2 bases of the junction unmatched. Germline values: CDR1 SNHLY, CDR2 FYNNEI. The CDR3 loop spans 14 amino acids. The CDR3 sequence: CASSGDRGRQPQHF. The CDR3 bases are TGTGCCAGCAGTGGGGACAGGGGGCGGCAGCCCCAGCATTTT.

The V and J genes are TRBV30 and TRBJ1-6, with a tentative D call TRBD1 (6 bases). With 8 bases removed from V and 10 bases from J, the gap between germline ends came to 18 bases. CDR1 and CDR2 from the germline V gene are GTSNPN and SVGIG (reference sequence). The CDR3 totals 13 residues. The CDR3 DNA reads as TGTGCCGGGGAAACAGGGACGGGGTCACCCCTCCACTTT. Protein product: CAGETGTGSPLHF.

This chain uses TRBV15 with TRBJ2-5, with 8 positions matching TRBD2. V lost 4 bases to trimming and J lost 5 bases; unmatched junction nucleotides: 6. The germline V gene has CDR1 LNHNV and CDR2 YYDKDF (reference sequence). This CDR3 region has 14 residues. DNA of the CDR3: TGTGCCACCAGCATGGCGGGGGGCTGGGAGACCCAGTACTTC. Its protein product is CATSMAGGWETQYF.

This clone was detected only once. V usage is TRBV28 and J usage is TRBJ1-2; 7 bases line up with TRBD1. V trimming: 6 bases; J trimming: 4 bases; junction bases outside the gene matches: 8. The germline CDR1 and CDR2 sequences are MDHEN and SYDVKM. The CDR3 contains 14 residues. CDR3 nucleotide sequence: TGTGCCAGCAGACAACCGGGACAGCGCTATGGCTACACCTTC. It yields the protein CASRQPGQRYGYTF.

The gene calls are TRBV27 and TRBJ1-1; 7 nucleotides line up with TRBD1. Germline V gene data show CDR1 as MNHEY and CDR2 as SMNVEV (reference sequence). V dropped 3 bases and J dropped 4; count of bases not matched to a gene: 11. This CDR3 is built from 16 residues. CDR3 bases: TGTGCCAGCAGTTTTAGTAATAGGGGGCGCCGCACTGAAGCTTTCTTT. Translating it yields CASSFSNRGRRTEAFF.